The 16 T cell receptor beta chains reported below all come from one sample, sequenced in a study of T cell responses to AZD1222 COVID-19 vaccine. Sequenced by immunoSEQ multiplex PCR; TCRdb stores in-frame clones only, minus some. The table has around 100,000 clones, approximately 89% seen once. Sequenced here: peripheral blood, sampled on day 0 of AZD1222 vaccination. Receptors originate from an adult in good health.

This chain connects TRBV10-1 to TRBJ1-4; no definite D call. The CDR3 is 14 amino acids. V was shortened by 3 bases and J by 8 bases, with 13 bases between the two germline ends. Germline V gene data show CDR1 as WNHNN and CDR2 as SYGVQD (reference sequence). Here the CDR3 reads CASSDGQSEEKLFF. DNA for the CDR3: TGCGCCAGCAGTGACGGTCAGTCGGAGGAAAAACTGTTTTTT.

Concerning this clone itself: This specimen includes other DNA sequences encoding the same CDR3. The chain combines TRBV19 with TRBJ1-2; D is possibly TRBD1 (6 bases). Trimming shortened V by 5 bases and J by 2 bases, and 9 bases separated the two germline ends. The germline gives CDR1 LNHDA, CDR2 SQIVND (reference sequence). The CDR3 consists of 13 residues. The CDR3 sequence: CASSPGQNYGYTF. For the CDR3, the DNA is TGTGCCAGTAGTCCAGGACAGAACTATGGCTACACCTTC.

The rearrangement uses TRBV29-1 and TRBJ2-1; tentative D call: TRBD1 (6 bases). The V gene's germline CDR1 is SQVTM and CDR2 ANQGSEA. This CDR3 contains 15 residues. V lost 4 bases and J lost 0, with 13 bases in between. For the CDR3, the DNA is TGCAGCGTTGGACGACAGGCCGGCTCCTACAATGAGCAGTTCTTC. Protein sequence: CSVGRQAGSYNEQFF.

The chain combines TRBV11-2 with TRBJ1-1; a weak D match, TRBD1 (5 bases). Germline-derived CDR1 and CDR2 are SGHAT and FQNNGV. Trimming shortened V by 7 bases and J by 1 base, and 16 bases separated the two germline ends. This CDR3 contains 15 residues. CDR3 sequence (DNA): TGTGCCAGCACCCCCAGAAGGACACAGAACACTGAAGCTTTCTTT. Translated, it gives CASTPRRTQNTEAFF.

The table lists this clone with a count of one. Sequence at one end of the junction differs from germline and may be a read error. The chain employs TRBV7-7 and TRBJ2-1; TRBD2 might be the D (6 bases). The germline gives CDR1 SSHAT, CDR2 FNYEAQ (reference sequence). The CDR3 loop spans 15 amino acids. CDR3 in amino acids: CASSLETGGAAEQFF. For the CDR3, the DNA is TGTGCTAGCAGCTTAGAGACGGGCGGGGCGGCTGAGCAGTTCTTC.

This chain uses TRBV6-5 with TRBJ1-4, with D unresolved. V was pared by 6 bases and J by 5 bases, with 13 bases between. Looked up from germline, CDR1 is MNHEY and CDR2 is SVGAGI. This CDR3 contains 14 residues. The CDR3 region is CASRPLGSNEKLFF. The CDR3 DNA follows: TGTGCCAGCAGACCCCTAGGAAGCAATGAAAAACTGTTTTTT.

For the CDR3, the DNA is TGTGCCAGTAGTGCCCGACAGGGGGTAGACTATGGCTACACCTTC. As protein: CASSARQGVDYGYTF. This chain links TRBV19 with TRBJ1-2; 9 bases map to TRBD1. CDR1 and CDR2 (germline): LNHDA, SQIVND (reference sequence). The trim removed 5 bases at V and 3 bases at J, leaving 7 bases unmatched. This CDR3 region has 15 residues.

The chain recombines TRBV7-2 with TRBJ2-4; the match to TRBD1 covers 9 bases. Per germline, CDR1 SGHTA and CDR2 FQGNSA. The CDR3 totals 16 residues. Germline trimming cut 3 bases from V and 0 bases from J; bases unmatched to any gene: 3. The CDR3 DNA sequence: TGTGCCAGCAGCTTGGGACAGGGTCTAGCCAAAAACATTCAGTACTTC. It codes for CASSLGQGLAKNIQYF.

The chain combines TRBV7-3 with TRBJ1-6, with no clear D. Germline values: CDR1 SGHTA, CDR2 FQGTGA. CDR3 length equals 15 residues. The V and J ends lost 2 bases and 0 bases respectively, with 5 bases between them. The CDR3 bases are TGTGCCAGCAGCTTAGGCGGCTCCTATAATTCACCCCTCCACTTT. This encodes CASSLGGSYNSPLHF.

The chain has TRBV6-6 and TRBJ1-1, with 10 bases identical to TRBD1. The V gene end was trimmed by 2 bases and the J gene end by 4 bases; junction bases not matched to a gene: 4. CDR3 length: 15 residues. Germline V gives CDR1 MNHNY, CDR2 SVGAGI (reference sequence). DNA for the CDR3: TGTGCCAGCAGTTACCCACGGGACAGGGGCACTGAAGCTTTCTTT. It codes for CASSYPRDRGTEAFF.

The gene calls are TRBV7-9 and TRBJ2-7, with D unclear. Germline CDR1 and CDR2: SEHNR and FQNEAQ (reference sequence). Between the trimmed V and J ends, which lost 5 bases and 1 base, there was a span of 3 bases. This CDR3 region has 11 residues. For the CDR3, the DNA is TGTGCCAGCAGCAAATCCTACGAGCAGTACTTC. Its translation is CASSKSYEQYF.

This chain connects TRBV27 to TRBJ2-3, with 8 bases identical to TRBD1. The CDR3 consists of 15 residues. V dropped 8 bases and J dropped 5; count of bases not matched to a gene: 12. Per the germline V gene, CDR1 is MNHEY and CDR2 is SMNVEV (reference sequence). CDR3 loop: CASSRTGPNGDTQYF. The CDR3 DNA is TGTGCCAGCTCAAGGACAGGGCCTAATGGAGATACGCAGTATTTT.

CDR3 coding DNA: TGTGCCAGCAGCCGACAGGGTTGGAATGAGCAGTTCTTC. Translation: CASSRQGWNEQFF. The rearrangement joins TRBV7-3 to TRBJ2-1; TRBD1 matches 7 bases. Trimming cost V 5 bases and J 7 bases; bases outside gene matches: 5. Germline assignment: CDR1 SGHTA and CDR2 FQGTGA. The CDR3 consists of 13 residues.

This chain joins TRBV7-2 and TRBJ1-5; D gene unclear. This CDR3 contains 16 residues. The germline V gene has CDR1 SGHTA and CDR2 FQGNSA. V was cut by 1 base and J by 0 bases, with 10 bases left in between. This chain's CDR3 is CASSLVAGYSNQPQHF. Here the CDR3 DNA reads TGTGCCAGCAGCTTAGTGGCAGGATATAGCAATCAGCCCCAGCATTTT.

CDR3: CASSLEAGGSGYTF. CDR3 sequence (DNA): TGTGCCAGCAGCTTAGAGGCAGGGGGCTCTGGCTACACCTTC. The chain couples TRBV11-2 to TRBJ1-2, with 8 bases that match TRBD1. V dropped 0 bases and J dropped 7; count of bases not matched to a gene: 4. CDR3 length: 14 amino acids. Germline CDR1 and CDR2: SGHAT and FQNNGV.

The genes are TRBV4-3 and TRBJ2-7; D gene uncertain. The ends were cut back, 0 bases at V and 4 bases at J, with 13 bases in the middle. From germline, CDR1 is LGHNA and CDR2 YSLEER. The CDR3 contains 15 residues. The CDR3 nucleotides are TGCGCCAGCAGCCAAGATCAAGGGCCCCGGTACGAGCAGTACTTC. Translated: CASSQDQGPRYEQYF.